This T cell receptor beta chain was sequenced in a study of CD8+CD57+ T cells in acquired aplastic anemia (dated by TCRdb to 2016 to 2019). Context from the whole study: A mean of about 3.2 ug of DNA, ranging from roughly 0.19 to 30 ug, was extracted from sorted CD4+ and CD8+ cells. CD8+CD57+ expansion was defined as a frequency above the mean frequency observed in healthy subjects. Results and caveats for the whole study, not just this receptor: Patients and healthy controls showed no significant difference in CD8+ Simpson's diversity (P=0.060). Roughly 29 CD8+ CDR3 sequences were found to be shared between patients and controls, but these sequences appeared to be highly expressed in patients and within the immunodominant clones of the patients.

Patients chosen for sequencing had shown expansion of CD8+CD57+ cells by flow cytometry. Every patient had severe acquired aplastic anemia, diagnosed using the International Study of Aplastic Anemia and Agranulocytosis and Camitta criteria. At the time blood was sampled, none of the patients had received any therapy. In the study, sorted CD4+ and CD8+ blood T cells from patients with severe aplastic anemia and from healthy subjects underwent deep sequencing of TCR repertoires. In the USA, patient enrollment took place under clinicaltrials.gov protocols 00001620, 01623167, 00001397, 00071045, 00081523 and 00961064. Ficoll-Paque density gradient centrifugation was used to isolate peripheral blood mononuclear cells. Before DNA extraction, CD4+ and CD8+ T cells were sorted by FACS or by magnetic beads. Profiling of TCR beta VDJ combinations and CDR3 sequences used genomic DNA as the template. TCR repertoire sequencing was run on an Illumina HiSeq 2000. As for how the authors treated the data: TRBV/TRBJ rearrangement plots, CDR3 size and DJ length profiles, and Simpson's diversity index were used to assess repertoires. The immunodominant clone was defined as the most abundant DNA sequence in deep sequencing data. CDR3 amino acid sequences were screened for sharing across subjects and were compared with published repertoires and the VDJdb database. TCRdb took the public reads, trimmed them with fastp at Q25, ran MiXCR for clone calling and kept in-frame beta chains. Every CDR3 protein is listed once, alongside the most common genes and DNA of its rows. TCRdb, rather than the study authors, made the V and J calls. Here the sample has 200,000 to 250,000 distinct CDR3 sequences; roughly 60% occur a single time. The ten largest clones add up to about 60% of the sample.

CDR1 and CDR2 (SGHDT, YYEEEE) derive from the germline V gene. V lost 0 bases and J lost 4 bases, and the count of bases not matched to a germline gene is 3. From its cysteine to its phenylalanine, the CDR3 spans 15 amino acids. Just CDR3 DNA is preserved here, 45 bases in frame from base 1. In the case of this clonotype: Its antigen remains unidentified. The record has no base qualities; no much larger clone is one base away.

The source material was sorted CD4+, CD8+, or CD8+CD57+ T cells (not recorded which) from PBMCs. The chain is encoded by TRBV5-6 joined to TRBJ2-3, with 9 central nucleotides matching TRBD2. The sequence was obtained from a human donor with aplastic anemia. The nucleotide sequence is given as TGTGCCAGCAGCTTGGGCGGGGGGGCACCAGATACGCAGTATTTT. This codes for CASSLGGGAPDTQYF.